This TCR beta chain was sequenced during a study of T cells after yellow fever vaccination. Study-wide points: FACS-sorted repertoires might harbor abundant contaminating clonotypes from the bulk population. The CD4 compartment and the CD8 compartment contained a small share of clonotypes in common.

Using its own MiXCR run on the 5' RACE reads, TCRdb lists one record per CDR3 protein. The sample carries a few hundred thousand distinct CDR3 sequences, more than 5.5% recorded once. V was pared by 2 bases and J by 1 base, with 18 bases of the junction left unmatched. The CDR3 has 21 amino acids. This clonotype showed up just a few times. Its antigen is still unknown. This rearrangement joins TRBV12-3 or TRBV12-4 to TRBJ2-3, with 10 bases that match TRBD2. The sample was PBMCs, taken 5 days after the yellow fever booster vaccination. This TCR derives from a man aged 30-40 years who received the YFV17D yellow fever vaccine. The CDR3: CASSLLAWASGSHGGTDTQYF. The CDR3 nucleotides read TGTGCCAGCAGTTTACTGGCTTGGGCTAGCGGGAGCCACGGGGGCACAGATACGCAGTATTTT.